The next 9 T cell receptor beta chains were all read from a single sample in a study of T cells in localized non-small cell lung cancer. Some clones are missing from TCRdb's copy, which holds only in-frame ones; the method was immunoSEQ multiplex PCR. The table has several thousand clones, under 90% seen once. The material sequenced was peripheral blood, taken before any cancer treatment. The origin of the receptors is a female donor aged 60 or older with stage II squamous cell lung carcinoma.

This chain uses TRBV11-2 with TRBJ1-4; the D gene is possibly TRBD1 (5 bases). V lost 4 bases to trimming and J lost 7 bases, with 13 bases between them. CDR1 and CDR2 (germline): SGHAT, FQNNGV. This CDR3 is 14 amino acids long. CDR3 in DNA: TGTGCCAGCAGCTCGGGACCGCGGAGTGAAAAACTGTTTTTT. Translating it yields CASSSGPRSEKLFF.

The chain employs TRBV6-6 and TRBJ2-5; D is uncertain. The CDR3 totals 13 residues. Germline loops: CDR1 MNHNY, CDR2 SVGAGI (reference sequence). Trimming stripped 2 bases from V and 0 bases from J, with 4 bases between. CDR3 coding DNA: TGTGCCAGCAGTTACGGGAACCAAGAGACCCAGTACTTC. As protein: CASSYGNQETQYF.

The chain recombines TRBV4-2 with TRBJ2-2; perhaps TRBD2 as D (6 bases). The CDR3 runs 17 residues. V was pared by 0 bases and J by 0 bases, with 11 bases between. Looked up from germline, CDR1 is LGHNA and CDR2 is YNFKEQ. For the CDR3, the DNA is TGTGCCAGCAGCCAAGATGGGGTAGCGGCGAACACCGGGGAGCTGTTTTTT. This encodes CASSQDGVAANTGELFF.

The rearrangement uses TRBV4-2 and TRBJ1-2; D might be TRBD1 (6 bases). The CDR3 is made up of 14 amino acids. V dropped 4 bases and J dropped 3 bases, with 12 bases sitting between them. Germline assignment: CDR1 LGHNA and CDR2 YNFKEQ. The CDR3 loop is CASSRLDSDYGYTF. The CDR3 DNA sequence: TGTGCCAGCAGCCGCTTGGACAGCGACTATGGCTACACCTTC.

This chain links TRBV6-1 with TRBJ2-7; D remains ambiguous. Germline V CDR1 and CDR2: MNHNS, SASEGT. This CDR3 is 14 amino acids long. Trimming pared 2 bases from V and 4 bases from J, leaving 12 bases between. This CDR3 is CASSETATDYEQYF. The CDR3 bases are TGTGCCAGCAGTGAAACCGCCACCGATTACGAGCAGTACTTC.

This clone was found once. The rearrangement links TRBV5-4 to TRBJ1-2; 10 bases map to TRBD1. The CDR3 extends over 16 amino acids. V lost 6 bases, J lost 4 bases, and 12 bases stayed unmatched. Germline V CDR1 and CDR2: SGHNT, YYREEE (reference sequence). CDR3 protein: CASTIAVGQGIYGYTF. CDR3 bases: TGTGCCAGCACTATTGCCGTGGGACAGGGGATCTATGGCTACACCTTC.

J is TRBJ2-2 and V is TRBV18; no clear D gene. The germline V gene has CDR1 KGHSH and CDR2 LQKENI. CDR3 length: 16 residues. V gave up 2 bases and J gave up 2 bases, with 12 bases separating them. The CDR3 coding sequence is TGTGCCAGCTCACCAGAGATAGGAAGAAACACCGGGGAGCTGTTTTTT. It yields the protein CASSPEIGRNTGELFF.

This clone was seen just once. This rearrangement joins TRBV5-6 to TRBJ1-6; possible D gene TRBD1, 6 bases. The germline V gene has CDR1 SGHDT and CDR2 YYEEEE. The CDR3 sequence is 13 residues long. Trimming left V 0 bases short and J 9 bases short, with 7 bases between. CDR3 residues: CASSLGGPSPLHF. The DNA for the CDR3 is TGTGCCAGCAGCTTGGGGGGGCCTTCACCCCTCCACTTT. Based on the CDR3 plus reference TRBV5-6 and TRBJ1-6, the full variable domain is DAGVTQSPTHLIKTRGQQVTLRCSPKSGHDTVSWYQQALGQGPQFIFQYYEEEERQRGNFPDRFSGHQFPNYSSELNVNALLLGDSALYLCASSLGGPSPLHFGNGTRLTVT.

J is TRBJ2-7 and V is TRBV29-1, with D possibly matching TRBD1 (6 bases). The CDR3 runs to 13 residues. The V gene's germline CDR1 is SQVTM and CDR2 ANQGSEA. V was clipped by 6 bases and J by 6 bases, with 18 bases between them. CDR3 in DNA: TGCAGCGTCAGGGGCACAGGCCAAGGCGAGCAGTACTTC. Protein sequence: CSVRGTGQGEQYF.